One and the same sample provided the 19 T cell receptor beta chains below, sequenced in a study of blood T cell repertoires in COVID-19. Repertoires were generated with immunoSEQ multiplex PCR, while TCRdb's copy carries only in-frame clones and drops some. The sample includes 430,000 or so clones, 70% to 90% of them seen just once. Material: PBMCs or T cells enriched from blood (not recorded which). The receptors were sampled from a woman aged 18-29 years who had been exposed to COVID-19.

The chain uses TRBV11-3 and TRBJ2-1; D might be TRBD2 (5 bases). Trimming pared 5 bases from V and 2 bases from J, leaving 16 bases between. Looked up from germline, CDR1 is SGHNT and CDR2 is YENEEA. There are 16 residues in the CDR3. In DNA, the CDR3 is TGTGCCAGCAGCCAAAGCGGAGGAGACGCCTACAATGAGCAGTTCTTC. This encodes CASSQSGGDAYNEQFF.

The chain employs TRBV7-2 and TRBJ1-5; D is undetermined. Germline lookup yields CDR1 SGHTA and CDR2 FQGNSA. The V end was cut by 5 bases, the J end by 9 bases, with 14 bases between. This CDR3 spans 13 amino acids. The CDR3 nucleotides are TGTGCCAGCAGCCCCCACGGGGAATCGCCCCAGCATTTT. Protein product: CASSPHGESPQHF.

This clone was seen only once. The chain has TRBV3-1 (or the pseudogene TRBV3-2) and TRBJ1-6; the D gene is possibly TRBD1 (5 bases). V lost 4 bases, J lost 10 bases, and 11 bases lay in between. The CDR3 is 13 residues long. In germline, CDR1 is LGHDT, CDR2 YNNKEL (reference sequence). CDR3 sequence: CASSPGRGSPLHF. CDR3 sequence (DNA): TGTGCCAGCAGCCCTGGTCGGGGGTCACCCCTCCACTTT.

This CDR3 reads CASTQAGADTQYF. DNA of the CDR3: TGTGCCAGCACTCAAGCGGGGGCAGATACGCAGTATTTT. The V call is TRBV27, the J call TRBJ2-3; 8 bases line up with TRBD2. The germline V gene has CDR1 MNHEY and CDR2 SMNVEV (reference sequence). The length of the CDR3 is 13 residues. Trimming cost V 7 bases and J 4 bases; bases outside gene matches: 4.

CDR3 nucleotides: TGTGCCAGCAGTGAATCTCCCGCCGGGGAGCTGTTTTTT. This codes for CASSESPAGELFF. The chain recombines TRBV25-1 with TRBJ2-2; D call uncertain. This CDR3 region has 13 residues. Trimming removed 1 base at V and 6 bases at J, with 6 bases between. Germline V gives CDR1 MGHDK, CDR2 SYGVNS.

V is TRBV12-5 and J is TRBJ2-1; 7 bases match TRBD2. Trimming took 7 bases from V and 7 from J; bases not matched to a gene: 16. The CDR3 covers 16 residues. Per the germline V gene, CDR1 is LGHNT and CDR2 is FRNRAP. CDR3 DNA: TGTGCTAGTGCCCGAGGTAGCGGGCTGTACGGTAATGAGCAGTTCTTC. Translated: CASARGSGLYGNEQFF.

This clone was recorded only once. The chain couples TRBV7-3 to TRBJ2-3, with D maybe TRBD2 (7 bases). V shed 1 base and J shed 6 bases, with 17 bases lying between them. CDR3 length equals 16 residues. Per the germline V gene, CDR1 is SGHTA and CDR2 is FQGTGA. The CDR3 nucleotides are TGTGCCAGCAGCTTAATGGGCGGGGGCAAAGGGGATACGCAGTATTTT. Translation: CASSLMGGGKGDTQYF. The complete variable domain, with remaining parts taken from reference TRBV7-3 and TRBJ2-3, reads GAGVSQTPSNKVTEKGKYVELRCDPISGHTALYWYRQSLGQGPEFLIYFQGTGAADDSGLPNDRFFAVRPEGSVSTLKIQRTERGDSAVYLCASSLMGGGKGDTQYFGPGTRLTVL.

The chain's CDR3 is CASSLGTIAAVEQYF. CDR3 sequence (DNA): TGTGCCAGCAGCTTAGGGACTATCGCAGCGGTCGAGCAGTACTTC. The chain employs TRBV7-9 and TRBJ2-7, with D possibly TRBD2 on 6 matching bases. CDR3 length: 15 amino acids. Trimming took 1 base from V and 6 from J, leaving 16 bases between them. Germline V CDR1 and CDR2: SEHNR, FQNEAQ (reference sequence).

This clone was counted only a few times. The chain carries TRBV30 and TRBJ2-1, with 9 bases lining up with TRBD2. The CDR3 contains 15 residues. Germline CDR1 is GTSNPN and CDR2 is SVGIG (reference sequence). V shed 1 base, J shed 5 bases, and the junction held 6 bases outside the gene matches. DNA for the CDR3: TGTGCCTGGAGTGAGGATAGCGGGAGCCACAATGAGCAGTTCTTC. The encoded protein is CAWSEDSGSHNEQFF. Supplemented by reference TRBV30 and TRBJ2-1, the full variable domain reads SQTIHQWPATLVQPVGSPLSLECTVEGTSNPNLYWYRQAAGRGLQLLFYSVGIGQISSEVPQNLSASRPQDRQFILSSKKLLLSDSGFYLCAWSEDSGSHNEQFFGPGTRLTVL.

CDR3 protein: CASTPGTLFTGNTIYF. CDR3 DNA sequence: TGTGCCAGCACCCCCGGGACACTCTTCACTGGAAACACCATATATTTT. This sequence joins TRBV28 and TRBJ1-3, with a weak D call TRBD1 (6 bases). The length of the CDR3 is 16 residues. Germline assignment: CDR1 MDHEN and CDR2 SYDVKM. The V and J ends lost 7 bases and 2 bases respectively, with 18 bases between them.

V gene TRBV7-3 combines with J gene TRBJ1-3, with TRBD1 matching 12 bases. This CDR3 is built from 16 residues. Germline trimming cut 5 bases from V and 4 bases from J; bases unmatched to any gene: 6. Germline V gene lookup returns CDR1 SGHTA and CDR2 FQGTGA. The CDR3 bases are TGTGCCAGCAGCCCGGGGACAGGGGGCGCAGGAAACACCATATATTTT. Its protein is CASSPGTGGAGNTIYF.

CDR3 protein: CASSEGTGGTYEQYF. The CDR3 DNA follows: TGTGCCAGCAGTGAAGGGACAGGGGGCACCTACGAGCAGTACTTC. The genes are TRBV6-1 and TRBJ2-7; 11 bases align to TRBD1. The CDR3 spans 15 residues. Germline CDR1 reads MNHNS; CDR2 reads SASEGT. The V gene end was trimmed by 1 base and the J gene end by 2 bases; junction bases not matched to a gene: 1.

The rearrangement joins TRBV7-8 to TRBJ2-7; D remains ambiguous. Trimming shortened V by 5 bases and J by 0 bases, and 17 bases separated the two germline ends. The CDR3 contains 16 residues. CDR1 is SGHVS and CDR2 is FQNEAQ in the germline V gene. For the CDR3, the DNA is TGTGCCAGCAGCCCCCGACCCGTACGGAGCTCCTACGAGCAGTACTTC. This encodes CASSPRPVRSSYEQYF. Complete variable domain (other parts from reference TRBV7-8 and TRBJ2-7): GAGVSQSPRYKVAKRGQDVALRCDPISGHVSLFWYQQALGQGPEFLTYFQNEAQLDKSGLPSDRFFAERPEGSVSTLKIQRTQQEDSAVYLCASSPRPVRSSYEQYFGPGTRLTVT.

The chain links TRBV28 to TRBJ1-2, with 7 positions matching TRBD1. V shed 2 bases and J 1 base; nucleotides not matched to a gene: 1. The germline CDR1 and CDR2 sequences are MDHEN and SYDVKM. CDR3 length equals 14 residues. The CDR3 DNA reads as TGTGCCAGCAGTTTACGGGACAGTAACTATGGCTACACCTTC. It is translated as CASSLRDSNYGYTF.

The J gene is TRBJ2-3, the V gene TRBV7-8; D possibly corresponds to TRBD2 (6 bases). V lost 0 bases and J 3 bases, leaving 10 bases between the germline ends. Germline CDR1 SGHVS, CDR2 FQNEAQ. The CDR3 has 15 amino acids. The DNA for the CDR3 is TGTGCCAGCAGCTTAGCGACGGGACTTACAGATACGCAGTATTTT. Translating it yields CASSLATGLTDTQYF.

This sequence joins TRBV30 and TRBJ1-4; 9 bases align to TRBD1. Germline trimming cut 3 bases from V and 7 bases from J; bases unmatched to any gene: 9. The CDR3 covers 15 residues. Germline CDR1 and CDR2: GTSNPN and SVGIG (reference sequence). The CDR3 DNA sequence: TGTGCCTGGAGACCCGACAGGGGGTGGGGTGAAAAACTGTTTTTT. It specifies CAWRPDRGWGEKLFF.

This clone came up a few times. This CDR3 is also generated by other DNA sequences in the sample. V and J are TRBV4-2 and TRBJ2-6; D is perhaps TRBD1 (5 bases). Trimming stripped 0 bases from V and 0 bases from J, with 6 bases between. The CDR3 is 16 amino acids. The germline gives CDR1 LGHNA, CDR2 YNFKEQ. The DNA of the CDR3 is TGTGCCAGCAGCCAAGAAAGGGGCTCTGGGGCCAACGTCCTGACTTTC. Amino acid sequence: CASSQERGSGANVLTF.

This clone was observed a handful of times. J is TRBJ1-1 and V is TRBV27; TRBD1 might be the D (5 bases). Germline assignment: CDR1 MNHEY and CDR2 SMNVEV (reference sequence). The CDR3 has 13 amino acids. The V and J ends lost 6 bases and 0 bases respectively, with 8 bases between them. The CDR3: CASRGGVNTEAFF. CDR3 nucleotides: TGTGCCAGCAGGGGGGGAGTGAACACTGAAGCTTTCTTT.

The chain links TRBV7-9 to TRBJ2-3, with 15 bases lining up with TRBD2. Germline CDR1 reads SEHNR; CDR2 reads FQNEAQ (reference sequence). Germline trimming cut 5 bases from V and 2 bases from J; bases unmatched to any gene: 5. The CDR3 extends over 17 amino acids. The chain's CDR3 is CASSPRTSGGATDTQYF. The CDR3 bases are TGTGCCAGCAGCCCCCGGACTAGCGGGGGGGCCACAGATACGCAGTATTTT.